This TCR beta chain was obtained from a study of blood T cell repertoires in COVID-19. Study-wide context: PBMCs, B-cell-depleted T cells, or T cells provided the cDNA or gDNA that made up the material.

Clones were sequenced by immunoSEQ multiplex PCR, and TCRdb holds only the in-frame ones, with some missing. The table has roughly 58,000 clones, approximately 75% seen once; the top ten hold roughly 30%. CDR1 is SGDLS, CDR2 YYNGEE, per germline. Trimming removed 7 bases at V and 5 bases at J, with 18 bases between. This CDR3 is 14 amino acids long. Sequenced sample: peripheral blood. The chain links TRBV9 to TRBJ1-1, with a possible D match to TRBD1 (6 bases). This sequence was found in a man aged 55 to 70 with COVID-19, enrolled during active disease. CDR3 in DNA: TGTGCCAGCTCAAAAGGGGGGGCTGGTACTGAAGCTTTCTTT. Its protein product is CASSKGGAGTEAFF.